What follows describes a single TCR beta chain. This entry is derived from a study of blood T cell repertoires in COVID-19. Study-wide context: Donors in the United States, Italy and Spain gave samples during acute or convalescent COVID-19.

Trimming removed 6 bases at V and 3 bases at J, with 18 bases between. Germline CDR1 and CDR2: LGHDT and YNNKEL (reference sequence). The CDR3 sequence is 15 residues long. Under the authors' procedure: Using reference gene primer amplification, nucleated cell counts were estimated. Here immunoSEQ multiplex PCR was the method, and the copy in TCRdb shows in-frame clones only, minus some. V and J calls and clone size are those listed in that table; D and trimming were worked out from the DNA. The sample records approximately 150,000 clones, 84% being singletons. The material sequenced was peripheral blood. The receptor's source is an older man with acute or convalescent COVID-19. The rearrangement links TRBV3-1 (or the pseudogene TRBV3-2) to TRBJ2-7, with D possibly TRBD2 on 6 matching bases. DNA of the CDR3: TGTGCCAGCAGTCCCGATCTAGCGAGACGCTACGAGCAGTACTTC. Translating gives CASSPDLARRYEQYF.